One sample yielded the 26 T cell receptor beta chains listed below, sequenced in a study of T cells after posttransplantation cyclophosphamide. Busulfan-fludarabine conditioning, marrow transplant, and cyclophosphamide on days +3 and +4 were administered. Repertoires were generated with immunoSEQ multiplex PCR, while TCRdb's copy carries only in-frame clones and drops some. The table shows under 7,500 clones, with approximately 83% occurring only once. This specimen was CD4+ T cells sorted from blood, taken 350 to 380 days after allogeneic stem cell transplant with posttransplant cyclophosphamide. Source of these receptors: a male patient aged 45-60 years who received an allogeneic stem cell transplant from a related donor and was CMV-positive. The graft donor may be the source of some T cells.

The V and J genes are TRBV2 and TRBJ2-1, with 7 bases lining up with TRBD2. CDR1 SNHLY and CDR2 FYNNEI come from the germline V gene. J gave up 0 bases and V 1 base, and 9 bases lay outside the gene matches. CDR3 size: 18 residues. CDR3 sequence reads: CASSEGNSGLSSYNEQFF. CDR3 nucleotide sequence: TGTGCCAGCAGTGAAGGTAATAGCGGGTTAAGCTCCTACAATGAGCAGTTCTTC.

This chain joins TRBV9 and TRBJ1-1, with D possibly TRBD1 on 6 matching bases. This CDR3 spans 12 amino acids. Germline CDR1 is SGDLS and CDR2 is YYNGEE. Trimming shortened V by 3 bases and J by 8 bases, and 11 bases separated the two germline ends. CDR3 residues: CASSATGQEAFF. The CDR3 DNA sequence: TGTGCCAGCAGCGCCACAGGGCAGGAAGCTTTCTTT.

The chain links TRBV7-9 to TRBJ2-7, with 7 bases aligning to TRBD1. This CDR3 contains 15 residues. V gave up 2 bases and J gave up 5 bases; unmatched junction bases: 9. Germline V gene lookup returns CDR1 SEHNR and CDR2 FQNEAQ (reference sequence). CDR3 DNA sequence: TGTGCCAGCAGCTTATATGGACAGGAGGTGGACGAGCAGTACTTC. It codes for CASSLYGQEVDEQYF.

The chain employs TRBV4-1 and TRBJ1-5; perhaps TRBD1 as D (6 bases). V lost 0 bases and J lost 4, with 13 bases in between. This CDR3 spans 16 amino acids. Looked up from germline, CDR1 is MGHRA and CDR2 is YSYEKL. CDR3 amino acids: CASSQDGGFGNQPQHF. The CDR3 DNA is TGCGCCAGCAGCCAAGATGGGGGCTTCGGTAATCAGCCCCAGCATTTT.

This clone was counted a few times. The chain combines TRBV18 with TRBJ2-1, with TRBD1 matching over 9 bases. Trimming removed 3 bases from V and 8 bases from J; junction bases left unmatched: 8. CDR3 length: 15 amino acids. Germline V gives CDR1 KGHSH, CDR2 LQKENI. CDR3 sequence reads: CASSPVQGAGDEQFF. CDR3 nucleotide sequence: TGTGCCAGCTCACCGGTACAGGGGGCTGGGGATGAGCAGTTCTTC.

In this sample, this clone is hyperexpanded. The chain couples TRBV6-5 to TRBJ2-1; 8 positions match TRBD2. Germline CDR1 is MNHEY and CDR2 is SVGAGI. Trimming cost V 6 bases and J 13 bases; bases outside gene matches: 8. This CDR3 has 12 residues. The CDR3 is CASRTHSGIQFF. The CDR3 DNA reads TGTGCCAGCAGGACTCATAGCGGGATTCAGTTCTTC.

This chain uses TRBV11-3 with TRBJ2-2; 13 nucleotides match TRBD2. The CDR3 contains 16 residues. Germline V gene lookup returns CDR1 SGHNT and CDR2 YENEEA. The J segment lost 6 bases and the V segment lost 5 bases, leaving 6 bases of the junction unmatched. The CDR3 loop is CASSVGLAGVPGELFF. CDR3 DNA: TGTGCCAGCAGCGTCGGACTAGCGGGAGTACCCGGGGAGCTGTTTTTT.

This chain links TRBV7-6 with TRBJ2-3; D possibly corresponds to TRBD2 (5 bases). V dropped 5 bases and J dropped 0 bases, with 12 bases sitting between them. The germline V gene encodes CDR1 SGHVS and CDR2 FNYEAQ. The CDR3 runs 15 residues. The CDR3 here is CASSPAPGSTDTQYF. The CDR3 DNA follows: TGTGCCAGCAGCCCGGCCCCGGGGAGCACAGATACGCAGTATTTT.

The V and J genes are TRBV5-8 and TRBJ1-1; 8 bases fit TRBD1. This CDR3 contains 12 residues. Trimming at V came to 4 bases and at J to 10 bases, leaving 6 bases not matched to a gene. Germline loops: CDR1 SGHTS, CDR2 YDEGEE. CDR3 loop: CASSLDRAVAFF. The CDR3 region has the DNA TGTGCCAGCAGCCTGGACAGGGCGGTAGCTTTCTTT.

The genes are TRBV18 and TRBJ1-1, with D possibly being TRBD1 (6 bases). V lost 3 bases and J 4 bases, leaving 12 bases between the germline ends. In germline, CDR1 is KGHSH, CDR2 LQKENI. The CDR3 extends over 14 amino acids. Written as DNA, the CDR3 is TGTGCCAGCTCACCCCAGGGGCAGGGCACTGAAGCTTTCTTT. Translated, it gives CASSPQGQGTEAFF.

This clone was picked up one time. J is TRBJ2-3 and V is TRBV19; TRBD1 agrees at 9 bases. Germline V gene lookup returns CDR1 LNHDA and CDR2 SQIVND (reference sequence). The CDR3 is 15 amino acids. Losses at the gene ends were 4 bases for V and 4 bases for J; bases not matched to a gene: 6. CDR3 DNA sequence: TGTGCCAGTAGTAATTCGGGACAGGGTCCAGATACGCAGTATTTT. Its protein is CASSNSGQGPDTQYF. Complete variable domain (other parts from reference TRBV19 and TRBJ2-3): DGGITQSPKYLFRKEGQNVTLSCEQNLNHDAMYWYRQDPGQGLRLIYYSQIVNDFQKGDIAEGYSVSREKKESFPLTVTSAQKNPTAFYLCASSNSGQGPDTQYFGPGTRLTVL.

J is TRBJ1-1 and V is TRBV18; TRBD1 is a possible D gene (6 bases). Germline V lookup: CDR1 KGHSH, CDR2 LQKENI. Trimming removed 6 bases at V and 0 bases at J, with 17 bases between. The CDR3 is made up of 16 amino acids. CDR3 in DNA: TGTGCCAGCTCTACCCCGGGACAATATCTGAACACTGAAGCTTTCTTT. Its translation is CASSTPGQYLNTEAFF.

J is TRBJ2-7 and V is TRBV10-2; D perhaps matches TRBD2 (6 bases). The V end lost 6 bases, the J end lost 2 bases, and 11 bases lay between the germline ends. The CDR3 has 13 residues. CDR1 and CDR2 from the germline V gene are WSHSY and SAAADI. The DNA for the CDR3 is TGCGCCAGCAGGTCGACTAGAACCTACGAGCAGTACTTC. It is translated as CASRSTRTYEQYF.

The chain has TRBV9 and TRBJ2-2; D uncertain. Germline V CDR1 and CDR2: SGDLS, YYNGEE. The ends were cut back, 4 bases at V and 4 bases at J, with 8 bases in the middle. The CDR3 runs 13 residues. The CDR3 spells CASSYQATGELFF. The CDR3 nucleotides are TGTGCCAGCAGCTACCAAGCCACCGGGGAGCTGTTTTTT.

The rearrangement links TRBV10-3 to TRBJ1-1, with D unclear. This CDR3 region has 13 residues. V was pared by 11 bases and J by 0 bases, with 13 bases between. Germline V lookup: CDR1 ENHRY, CDR2 SYGVKD. DNA for the CDR3: TGTGCCGCGGCACGGGATATGAACACTGAAGCTTTCTTT. Amino acid sequence: CAAARDMNTEAFF.

The V and J genes are TRBV6-5 and TRBJ1-2; D is perhaps TRBD1 (6 bases). The V gene's germline CDR1 is MNHEY and CDR2 SVGAGI. The germline V and J ends were trimmed by 8 bases and 3 bases, with 13 bases remaining between them. The CDR3 consists of 13 residues. CDR3 coding DNA: TGTGCCAGCGCCAGTGGGGGCGACTATGGCTACACCTTC. Translating gives CASASGGDYGYTF.

The count of this clone is one. The rearrangement uses TRBV25-1 and TRBJ2-7, with D possibly matching TRBD1 (5 bases). CDR3 length equals 12 residues. Trimming left V 6 bases short and J 3 bases short, with 9 bases between. The germline CDR1 and CDR2 sequences are MGHDK and SYGVNS. CDR3 nucleotides: TGTGCCAGCAGGAGACAGTTCTACGAGCAGTACTTC. Translation gives CASRRQFYEQYF.

The CDR3 here is CASSPVPPEFQETQYF. The CDR3 nucleotides read TGTGCCAGCAGCCCCGTCCCCCCGGAGTTCCAAGAGACCCAGTACTTC. This chain connects TRBV7-6 to TRBJ2-5; no clear D. Trimming took off 5 bases at V and 1 base at J, with 17 bases between the two ends. This CDR3 is 16 amino acids long. Germline-derived CDR1 and CDR2 are SGHVS and FNYEAQ.

This sequence joins TRBV13 and TRBJ2-7; a possible D gene is TRBD2 (6 bases). Per germline, CDR1 PRHDT and CDR2 FYEKMQ (reference sequence). The CDR3 has 16 amino acids. The V gene lost 0 bases and the J gene lost 3 bases, with 15 bases spanning the gap. This CDR3 reads CASSLGGLMRVYEQYF. In DNA, the CDR3 is TGTGCCAGCAGCTTAGGAGGACTAATGAGGGTCTACGAGCAGTACTTC.

The rearrangement uses TRBV7-2 and TRBJ2-4, with TRBD1 matching 7 bases. The CDR3 has 14 amino acids. J was trimmed by 5 bases and V by 5 bases; bases with no gene match: 6. From germline, CDR1 is SGHTA and CDR2 FQGNSA. This chain's CDR3 is CASSPGQAENIQYF. CDR3 DNA sequence: TGTGCCAGCAGCCCAGGACAGGCCGAAAACATTCAGTACTTC.

The rearrangement uses TRBV23-1 and TRBJ1-4; TRBD1 is a possible D gene (5 bases). TRBV23-1 is sorted into the ORF group, with uncertain function. Trimming pared 0 bases from V and 8 bases from J, leaving 16 bases between. The CDR3 has 16 amino acids. CDR3 nucleotide sequence: TGCGCCAGCAGTCAATCTGAGAGACAGACGTGGGAAAAACTGTTTTTT. Amino acids: CASSQSERQTWEKLFF.

This clone was observed a handful of times. The CDR3 nucleotides are TGTGCCACCACAGGACAGGGGGCCGAGCAGTACTTC. Its protein product is CATTGQGAEQYF. This chain connects TRBV18 to TRBJ2-7, with 11 positions matching TRBD1. Germline V gene sequence: CDR1 KGHSH, CDR2 LQKENI. V lost 10 bases, J lost 6 bases, and 5 bases stayed unmatched. CDR3 length: 12 amino acids.

Written as DNA, the CDR3 is TGTGCCAGCAGTTATGTTAGGGGATACGAGACCCAGTACTTC. This encodes CASSYVRGYETQYF. The chain recombines TRBV27 with TRBJ2-5; D might be TRBD1 (5 bases). The CDR3 length is 14 residues. Germline-derived CDR1 and CDR2 are MNHEY and SMNVEV (reference sequence). V was cut by 4 bases and J by 5 bases, with 14 bases left in between.

V and J are TRBV4-2 and TRBJ2-7; D is unresolved. Per germline, CDR1 LGHNA and CDR2 YNFKEQ. The CDR3 runs to 15 residues. V shed 1 base and J shed 1 base, with 11 bases lying between them. This chain's CDR3 is CASSQASTRSYEQYF. The CDR3 DNA reads as TGTGCCAGCAGCCAAGCATCGACAAGGTCCTACGAGCAGTACTTC.

Note on this clone: Additional DNA sequences in this sample encode the identical CDR3. This chain connects TRBV29-1 to TRBJ2-3, with D perhaps matching TRBD1 (6 bases). The CDR3 consists of 12 residues. Germline CDR1 is SQVTM and CDR2 is ANQGSEA. Deletions cut 8 bases from V and 2 bases from J, with 11 bases between. CDR3 in amino acids: CSLTGNTDTQYF. For the CDR3, the DNA is TGCAGCCTCACAGGGAACACAGATACGCAGTATTTT.

The rearrangement links TRBV18 to TRBJ1-1; D unresolved. Per the germline V gene, CDR1 is KGHSH and CDR2 is LQKENI. Trimming removed 1 base from V and 1 base from J, with 7 bases in between. The CDR3 totals 14 residues. The CDR3 sequence: CASSPQGGNTEAFF. DNA of the CDR3: TGTGCCAGCTCACCACAGGGAGGGAACACTGAAGCTTTCTTT.